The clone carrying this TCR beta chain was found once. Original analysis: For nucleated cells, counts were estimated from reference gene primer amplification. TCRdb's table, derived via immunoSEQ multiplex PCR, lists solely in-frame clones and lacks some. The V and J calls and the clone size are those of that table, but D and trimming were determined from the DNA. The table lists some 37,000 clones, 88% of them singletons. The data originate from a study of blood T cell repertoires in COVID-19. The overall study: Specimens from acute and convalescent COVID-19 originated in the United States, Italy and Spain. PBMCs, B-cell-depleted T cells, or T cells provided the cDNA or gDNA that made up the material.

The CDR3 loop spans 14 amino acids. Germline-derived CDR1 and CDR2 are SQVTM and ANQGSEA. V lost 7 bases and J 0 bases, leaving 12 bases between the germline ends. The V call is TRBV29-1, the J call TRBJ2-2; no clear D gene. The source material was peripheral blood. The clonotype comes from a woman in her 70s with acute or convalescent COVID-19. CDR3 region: CSGQKRANTGELFF. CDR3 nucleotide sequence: TGCAGCGGGCAGAAGCGCGCGAACACCGGGGAGCTGTTTTTT.